The present entry profiles one T cell receptor beta chain with its context. TCRdb called the 5' RACE reads again in MiXCR, with one record for every CDR3 protein. In the table there are about 310,000 distinct CDR3 sequences, roughly 3.5% of which are singletons. This entry belongs to a study of T cells after yellow fever vaccination. The germline V and J ends were trimmed by 5 bases and 1 base, with 12 bases remaining between them. The germline CDR1 and CDR2 sequences are DFQATT and SNEGSKA (reference sequence). The CDR3 consists of 13 residues. The clonotype originates from a man younger than 30 who received the YFV17D yellow fever vaccine. J is TRBJ2-7 and V is TRBV20-1; weak D call: TRBD2 (6 bases). The sample in question was PBMCs, obtained on the day of the yellow fever booster vaccination. CDR3 in amino acids: CSAAGTPSYEQYF. The CDR3 DNA reads as TGCAGTGCTGCCGGGACTCCATCCTACGAGCAGTACTTC.